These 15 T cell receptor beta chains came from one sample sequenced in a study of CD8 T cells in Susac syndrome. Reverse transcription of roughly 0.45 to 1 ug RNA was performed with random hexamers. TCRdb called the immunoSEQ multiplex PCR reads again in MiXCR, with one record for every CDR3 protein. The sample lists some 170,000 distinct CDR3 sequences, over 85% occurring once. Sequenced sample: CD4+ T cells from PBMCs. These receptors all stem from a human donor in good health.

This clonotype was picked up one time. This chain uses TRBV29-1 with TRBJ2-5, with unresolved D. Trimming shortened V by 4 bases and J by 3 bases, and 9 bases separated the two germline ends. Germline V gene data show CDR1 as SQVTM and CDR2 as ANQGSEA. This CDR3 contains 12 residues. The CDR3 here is CSVASVKETQYF. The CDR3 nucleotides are TGCAGCGTTGCATCGGTGAAAGAGACCCAGTACTTC. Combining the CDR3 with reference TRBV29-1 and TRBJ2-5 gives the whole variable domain SAVISQKPSRDICQRGTSLTIQCQVDSQVTMMFWYRQQPGQSLTLIATANQGSEATYESGFVIDKFPISRPNLTFSTLTVSNMSPEDSSIYLCSVASVKETQYFGPGTRLLVL.

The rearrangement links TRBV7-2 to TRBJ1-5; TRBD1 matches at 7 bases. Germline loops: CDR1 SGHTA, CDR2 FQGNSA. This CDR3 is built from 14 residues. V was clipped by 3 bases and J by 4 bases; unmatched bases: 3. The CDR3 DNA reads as TGTGCCAGCAGCTTTGACAGGGCGAATCAGCCCCAGCATTTT. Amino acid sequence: CASSFDRANQPQHF.

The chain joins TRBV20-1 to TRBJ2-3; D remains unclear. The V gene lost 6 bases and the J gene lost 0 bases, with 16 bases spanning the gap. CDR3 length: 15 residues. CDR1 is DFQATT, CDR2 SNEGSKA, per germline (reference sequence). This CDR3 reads CSATSPGASTDTQYF. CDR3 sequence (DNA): TGCAGTGCGACGTCGCCAGGCGCGAGCACAGATACGCAGTATTTT.

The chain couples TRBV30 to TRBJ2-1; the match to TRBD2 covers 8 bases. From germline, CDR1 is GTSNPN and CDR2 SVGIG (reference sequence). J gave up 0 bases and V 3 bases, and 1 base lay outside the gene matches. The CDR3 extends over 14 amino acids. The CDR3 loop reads CAWRSGSSYNEQFF. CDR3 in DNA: TGTGCCTGGAGGAGCGGGAGCTCCTACAATGAGCAGTTCTTC.

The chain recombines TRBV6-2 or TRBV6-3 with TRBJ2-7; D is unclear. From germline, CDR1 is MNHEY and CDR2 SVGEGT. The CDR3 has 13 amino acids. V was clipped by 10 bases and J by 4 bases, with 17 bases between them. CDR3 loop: CATRPTLMYEQYF. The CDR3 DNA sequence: TGTGCCACGCGACCGACGCTGATGTACGAGCAGTACTTC.

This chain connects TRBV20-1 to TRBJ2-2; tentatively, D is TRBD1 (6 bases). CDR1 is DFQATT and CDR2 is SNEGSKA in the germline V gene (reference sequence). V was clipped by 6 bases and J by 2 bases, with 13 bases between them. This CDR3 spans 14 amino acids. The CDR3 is CSARGTANTGELFF. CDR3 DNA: TGCAGTGCAAGGGGGACCGCCAACACCGGGGAGCTGTTTTTT.

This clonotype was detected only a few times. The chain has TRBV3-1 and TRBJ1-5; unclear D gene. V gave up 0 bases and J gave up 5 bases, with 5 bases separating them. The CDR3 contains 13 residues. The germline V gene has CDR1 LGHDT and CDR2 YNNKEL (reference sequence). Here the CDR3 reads CASSQDGDQPQHF. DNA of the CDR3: TGTGCCAGCAGCCAAGATGGCGATCAGCCCCAGCATTTT.

The CDR3 nucleotides are TGTGCCAGCAGCCAAGATGCAGTGGGAGGGCGCGAGCAGTACTTC. It encodes CASSQDAVGGREQYF. V and J are TRBV3-1 and TRBJ2-7; 7 bases align to TRBD2. Germline-derived CDR1 and CDR2 are LGHDT and YNNKEL (reference sequence). Germline trimming cut 0 bases from V and 6 bases from J; bases unmatched to any gene: 8. The CDR3 runs 15 residues.

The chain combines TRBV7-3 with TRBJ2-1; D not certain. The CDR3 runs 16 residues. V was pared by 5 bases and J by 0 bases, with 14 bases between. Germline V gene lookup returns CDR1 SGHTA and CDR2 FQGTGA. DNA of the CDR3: TGTGCCAGCAGCATTAGCCCATCGAGCTCCTACAATGAGCAGTTCTTC. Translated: CASSISPSSSYNEQFF.

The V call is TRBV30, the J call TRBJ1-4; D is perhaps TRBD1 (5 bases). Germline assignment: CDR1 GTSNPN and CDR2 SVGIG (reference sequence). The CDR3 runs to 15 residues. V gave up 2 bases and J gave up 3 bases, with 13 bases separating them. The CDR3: CAWSPTTGANEKLFF. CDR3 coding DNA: TGTGCCTGGAGTCCAACGACGGGGGCTAATGAAAAACTGTTTTTT. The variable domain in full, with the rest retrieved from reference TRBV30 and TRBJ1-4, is SQTIHQWPATLVQPVGSPLSLECTVEGTSNPNLYWYRQAAGRGLQLLFYSVGIGQISSEVPQNLSASRPQDRQFILSSKKLLLSDSGFYLCAWSPTTGANEKLFFGSGTQLSVL.

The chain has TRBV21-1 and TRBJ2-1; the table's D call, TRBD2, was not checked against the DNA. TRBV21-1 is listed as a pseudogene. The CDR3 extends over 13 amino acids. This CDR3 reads CARPRGEPAEQFF. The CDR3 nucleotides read TGTGCCAGGCCGCGGGGTGAACCCGCCGAGCAGTTCTTC.

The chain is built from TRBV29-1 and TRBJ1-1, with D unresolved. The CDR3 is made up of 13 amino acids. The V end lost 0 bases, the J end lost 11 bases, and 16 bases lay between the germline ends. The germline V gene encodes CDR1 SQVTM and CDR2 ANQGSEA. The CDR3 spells CSVEESVHRRAFF. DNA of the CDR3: TGCAGCGTTGAAGAATCCGTACACAGACGGGCTTTCTTT. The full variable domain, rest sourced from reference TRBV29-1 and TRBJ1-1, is SAVISQKPSRDICQRGTSLTIQCQVDSQVTMMFWYRQQPGQSLTLIATANQGSEATYESGFVIDKFPISRPNLTFSTLTVSNMSPEDSSIYLCSVEESVHRRAFFGQGTRLTVV.

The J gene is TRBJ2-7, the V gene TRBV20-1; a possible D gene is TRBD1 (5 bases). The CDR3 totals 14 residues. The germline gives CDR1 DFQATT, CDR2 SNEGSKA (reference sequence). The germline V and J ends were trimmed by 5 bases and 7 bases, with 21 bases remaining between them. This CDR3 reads CSAPTRQNSREQYF. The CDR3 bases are TGCAGTGCTCCTACCCGACAGAACAGTAGGGAGCAGTACTTC.

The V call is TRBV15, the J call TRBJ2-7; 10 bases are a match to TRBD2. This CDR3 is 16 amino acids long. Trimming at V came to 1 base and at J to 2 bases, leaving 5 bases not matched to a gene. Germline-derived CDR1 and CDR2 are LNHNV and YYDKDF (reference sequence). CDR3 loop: CATSRVSLAGTYEQYF. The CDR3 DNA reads TGTGCCACCAGCAGAGTCTCACTAGCGGGGACCTACGAGCAGTACTTC.

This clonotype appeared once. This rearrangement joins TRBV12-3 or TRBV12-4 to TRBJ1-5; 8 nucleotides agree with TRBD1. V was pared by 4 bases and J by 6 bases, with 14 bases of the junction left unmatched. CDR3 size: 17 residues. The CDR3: CASSYAAGGGIAQPQHF. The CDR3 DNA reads TGTGCCAGCAGTTACGCTGCAGGGGGCGGAATCGCTCAGCCCCAGCATTTT.